Listed below are T cell receptor beta chains from one sample, sequenced in a study of cytomegalovirus exposure and HLA in healthy donors. Measured with immunoSEQ multiplex PCR; TCRdb has only the in-frame clones, and not every one. The sample lists approximately 170,000 clones, around 68% seen once, with approximately 1.5% in the top ten. Sequencing was performed on PBMCs. These receptors came from a man between 50 and 59 years old in good health and CMV-seronegative. The CDR3 runs from the conserved cysteine through the conserved F or W. D genes are given only for firm matches. Rows may omit the clone size; those that give it use once, few, many or a size class.

d_gene: TRBD1; j_gene: TRBJ1-5; abundance: NA; v_gene: TRBV10-3; CDR3aa: CAISEGDSSNQPQHF; CDR3nt: TGTGCCATCAGTGAGGGGGACAGCTCCAATCAGCCCCAGCATTTT
d_gene: NA; j_gene: TRBJ2-1; abundance: NA; v_gene: TRBV9; CDR3aa: CASSVEDSRSYNEQFF; CDR3nt: TGTGCCAGCAGCGTAGAGGACAGCCGCTCCTACAATGAGCAGTTCTTC
d_gene: NA; j_gene: TRBJ1-1; abundance: few; v_gene: TRBV7-9; CDR3aa: CASSFAGRATEAFF; CDR3nt: TGTGCCAGCAGCTTCGCGGGGAGGGCCACTGAAGCTTTCTTT
d_gene: TRBD1; j_gene: TRBJ1-2; abundance: NA; v_gene: TRBV7-8; CDR3aa: CASSLDGTGGYTF; CDR3nt: TGTGCCAGCAGCTTAGACGGGACAGGTGGCTACACCTTC
d_gene: TRBD1; j_gene: TRBJ2-3; abundance: few; v_gene: TRBV19; CDR3aa: CASSRDRGKDTQYF; CDR3nt: TGTGCCAGTAGTAGGGACAGGGGTAAAGATACGCAGTATTTT
d_gene: NA; j_gene: TRBJ1-1; abundance: NA; v_gene: TRBV28; CDR3aa: CASTQVGRTEAFF; CDR3nt: TGTGCCAGCACGCAGGTGGGTCGCACTGAAGCTTTCTTT
d_gene: TRBD1; j_gene: TRBJ1-1; abundance: NA; v_gene: TRBV19; CDR3aa: CASSIRTGGKDTEAFF; CDR3nt: TGTGCCAGTAGTATCCGGACAGGGGGCAAGGACACTGAAGCTTTCTTT
d_gene: NA; j_gene: TRBJ1-1; abundance: NA; v_gene: TRBV4-1; CDR3aa: CASSQVGGNTEAFF; CDR3nt: TGCGCCAGCAGCCAAGTGGGAGGGAACACTGAAGCTTTCTTT
d_gene: NA; j_gene: TRBJ1-3; abundance: NA; v_gene: TRBV11-2; CDR3aa: CASSFSRPGQGNTIYF; CDR3nt: TGTGCCAGCAGCTTTTCCCGGCCAGGGCAAGGAAACACCATATATTTT
d_gene: TRBD2; j_gene: TRBJ2-5; abundance: few; v_gene: TRBV25-1; CDR3aa: CASSDGGAGETQYF; CDR3nt: TGTGCCAGCAGTGACGGGGGGGCCGGGGAGACCCAGTACTTC
d_gene: TRBD1; j_gene: TRBJ1-1; abundance: NA; v_gene: TRBV11-2; CDR3aa: CASNKGQLNTEAFF; CDR3nt: TGTGCCAGCAACAAGGGACAGCTGAACACTGAAGCTTTCTTT
d_gene: TRBD1; j_gene: TRBJ2-7; abundance: NA; v_gene: TRBV4-2; CDR3aa: CASSQTDRGRREQYF; CDR3nt: TGTGCCAGCAGCCAGACAGACAGGGGGCGCCGGGAGCAGTACTTC
d_gene: TRBD2; j_gene: TRBJ2-7; abundance: NA; v_gene: TRBV6-1; CDR3aa: CASSATSGGPGEQYF; CDR3nt: TGTGCCAGCAGTGCGACTAGCGGGGGGCCGGGCGAGCAGTACTTC
d_gene: TRBD1; j_gene: TRBJ2-7; abundance: NA; v_gene: TRBV6-5; CDR3aa: CASKIDRGPYEQYF; CDR3nt: TGTGCCAGCAAAATCGACAGGGGCCCCTACGAGCAGTACTTC
d_gene: TRBD1; j_gene: TRBJ1-5; abundance: NA; v_gene: TRBV15; CDR3aa: CATSRGGQISSNQPQHF; CDR3nt: TGTGCCACCAGCAGAGGGGGACAGATAAGTAGCAATCAGCCCCAGCATTTT
d_gene: TRBD2; j_gene: TRBJ2-3; abundance: NA; v_gene: TRBV19; CDR3aa: CASSPRLLAGGTDTQYF; CDR3nt: TGTGCCAGTAGTCCGCGGTTGCTAGCGGGGGGCACAGATACGCAGTATTTT
d_gene: NA; j_gene: TRBJ2-7; abundance: NA; v_gene: TRBV5-4; CDR3aa: CASSLQGRHEQYF; CDR3nt: TGTGCCAGCAGCTTACAGGGGAGGCACGAGCAGTACTTC
d_gene: NA; j_gene: TRBJ2-2; abundance: NA; v_gene: TRBV7-2; CDR3aa: CASSLNTGELFF; CDR3nt: TGTGCCAGCAGCCTAAACACCGGGGAGCTGTTTTTT
d_gene: TRBD2; j_gene: TRBJ2-3; abundance: few; v_gene: TRBV11-3; CDR3aa: CASSFDRLAGKDTQYF; CDR3nt: TGTGCCAGCAGCTTCGACCGACTAGCGGGGAAAGATACGCAGTATTTT
d_gene: TRBD2; j_gene: TRBJ2-2; abundance: NA; v_gene: TRBV11-3; CDR3aa: CASSPTSGGAGELFF; CDR3nt: TGTGCCAGCAGCCCCACTAGCGGGGGAGCCGGGGAGCTGTTTTTT
d_gene: TRBD1; j_gene: TRBJ1-5; abundance: few; v_gene: TRBV5-6; CDR3aa: CASSDFRTGDSNQPQHF; CDR3nt: TGTGCCAGCAGCGATTTTCGGACAGGGGATAGCAATCAGCCCCAGCATTTT
d_gene: NA; j_gene: TRBJ2-2; abundance: NA; v_gene: TRBV5-1; CDR3aa: CASSPRADNTGELFF; CDR3nt: TGCGCCAGCAGCCCCAGGGCTGACAACACCGGGGAGCTGTTTTTT
d_gene: NA; j_gene: TRBJ2-5; abundance: NA; v_gene: TRBV9; CDR3aa: CASSATPGDVETQYF; CDR3nt: TGTGCCAGCAGCGCCACACCAGGGGATGTAGAGACCCAGTACTTC
d_gene: NA; j_gene: TRBJ1-3; abundance: NA; v_gene: TRBV18; CDR3aa: CASSPASQGPSGNTIYF; CDR3nt: TGTGCCAGCTCACCGGCCTCACAGGGCCCCTCTGGAAACACCATATATTTT
d_gene: NA; j_gene: TRBJ2-7; abundance: NA; v_gene: TRBV18; CDR3aa: CASSPRDSSTGEQYF; CDR3nt: TGTGCCAGCTCACCGCGGGACAGCTCGACCGGCGAGCAGTACTTC
d_gene: TRBD2; j_gene: TRBJ2-7; abundance: NA; v_gene: TRBV6-5; CDR3aa: CASRPSGGYEQYF; CDR3nt: TGTGCCAGCAGACCCAGCGGGGGTTACGAGCAGTACTTC
d_gene: TRBD1; j_gene: TRBJ1-6; abundance: NA; v_gene: TRBV14; CDR3aa: CASSQEGETGGYNSPLHF; CDR3nt: TGTGCCAGCAGCCAAGAGGGAGAGACAGGGGGCTATAATTCACCCCTCCACTTT
d_gene: NA; j_gene: TRBJ2-7; abundance: NA; v_gene: TRBV4-2; CDR3aa: CASSQEWGDPLSYEQYF; CDR3nt: TGTGCCAGCAGCCAAGAATGGGGGGACCCTCTCTCCTACGAGCAGTACTTC
d_gene: TRBD1; j_gene: TRBJ1-1; abundance: NA; v_gene: TRBV5-1; CDR3aa: CASSLTGVKTEAFF; CDR3nt: TGCGCCAGCAGCTTGACAGGGGTTAAAACTGAAGCTTTCTTT
d_gene: TRBD2; j_gene: TRBJ2-7; abundance: NA; v_gene: TRBV5-1; CDR3aa: CASSLAAPSGGFHEQYF; CDR3nt: TGCGCCAGCAGCTTGGCCGCGCCTAGCGGGGGTTTTCACGAGCAGTACTTC
d_gene: NA; j_gene: TRBJ1-3; abundance: few; v_gene: TRBV28; CDR3aa: CASSPYGSGNTIYF; CDR3nt: TGTGCCAGCAGCCCTTACGGCTCTGGAAACACCATATATTTT
d_gene: TRBD2; j_gene: TRBJ2-1; abundance: NA; v_gene: TRBV6-5; CDR3aa: CASNPAGGIPNEQFF; CDR3nt: TGTGCCAGCAATCCCGCGGGGGGAATCCCCAATGAGCAGTTCTTC
d_gene: TRBD1; j_gene: TRBJ1-4; abundance: NA; v_gene: TRBV28; CDR3aa: CASSMHGTGEKLFF; CDR3nt: TGTGCCAGCAGTATGCATGGGACAGGTGAAAAACTGTTTTTT
d_gene: NA; j_gene: TRBJ1-3; abundance: NA; v_gene: TRBV5-6; CDR3aa: CASSFSPNRASGNTIYF; CDR3nt: TGTGCCAGCAGCTTCTCTCCTAACAGGGCCTCTGGAAACACCATATATTTT